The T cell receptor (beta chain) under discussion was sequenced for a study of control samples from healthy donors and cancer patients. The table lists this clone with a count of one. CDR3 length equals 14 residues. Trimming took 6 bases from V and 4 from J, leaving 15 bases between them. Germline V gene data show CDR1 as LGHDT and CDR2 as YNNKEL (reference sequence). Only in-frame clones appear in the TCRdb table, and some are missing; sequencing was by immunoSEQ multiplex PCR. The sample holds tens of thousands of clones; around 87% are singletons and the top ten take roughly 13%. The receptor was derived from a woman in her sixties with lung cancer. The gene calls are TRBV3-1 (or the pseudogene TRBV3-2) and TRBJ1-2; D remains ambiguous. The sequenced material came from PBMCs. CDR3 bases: TGTGCCAGCAGTCCTACTACGGGGAGCTATGGCTACACCTTC. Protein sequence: CASSPTTGSYGYTF.